This section outlines one T cell receptor (beta chain) sequence together with its context. This specimen comes from a study of shared T cell receptors in the human thymus. Germline trimming cut 1 base from V and 0 bases from J; bases unmatched to any gene: 15. The CDR3 is 20 residues long. CDR1 is SGHNT, CDR2 YYREEE, per germline (reference sequence). Sequencing used immunoSEQ multiplex PCR; TCRdb keeps in-frame clones, though not all of them. The sample has about 660,000 clones; around 87% are singletons. Separately, the same data were catalogued under a study of human thymus T cells.

Sequenced input: thymocytes. V gene TRBV5-4 combines with J gene TRBJ2-7, with TRBD1 identical over 11 bases. The TCR was taken from a boy under two years old with a congenital heart defect. CDR3 sequence reads: CASSLRFRTGGQSPSYEQYF. CDR3 nucleotide sequence: TGTGCCAGCAGCTTGCGGTTCAGGACAGGGGGCCAGTCCCCCTCCTACGAGCAGTACTTC.